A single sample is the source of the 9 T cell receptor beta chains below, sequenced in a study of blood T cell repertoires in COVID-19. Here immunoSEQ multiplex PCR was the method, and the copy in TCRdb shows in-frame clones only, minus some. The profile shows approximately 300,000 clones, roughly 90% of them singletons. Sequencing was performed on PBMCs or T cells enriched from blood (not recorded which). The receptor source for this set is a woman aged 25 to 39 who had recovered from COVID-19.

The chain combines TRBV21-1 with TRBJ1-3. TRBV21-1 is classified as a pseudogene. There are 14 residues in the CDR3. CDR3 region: CASPAGALGNTIYF. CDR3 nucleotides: TGTGCCAGTCCGGCGGGGGCTCTAGGAAACACCATATATTTT.

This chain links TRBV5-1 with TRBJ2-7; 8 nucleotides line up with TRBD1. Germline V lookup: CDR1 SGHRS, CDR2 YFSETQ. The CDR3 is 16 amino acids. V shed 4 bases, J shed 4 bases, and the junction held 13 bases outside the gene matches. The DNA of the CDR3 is TGCGCCAGCAGCCGATACGCCGGGGACAGGAATTACGAGCAGTACTTC. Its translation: CASSRYAGDRNYEQYF.

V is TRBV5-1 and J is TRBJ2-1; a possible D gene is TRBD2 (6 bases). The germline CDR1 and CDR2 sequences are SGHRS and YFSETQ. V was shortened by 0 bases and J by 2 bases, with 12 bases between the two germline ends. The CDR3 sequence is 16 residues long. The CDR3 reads CASSLDPGTPYNEQFF. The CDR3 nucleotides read TGCGCCAGCAGCTTGGACCCCGGGACTCCCTACAATGAGCAGTTCTTC.

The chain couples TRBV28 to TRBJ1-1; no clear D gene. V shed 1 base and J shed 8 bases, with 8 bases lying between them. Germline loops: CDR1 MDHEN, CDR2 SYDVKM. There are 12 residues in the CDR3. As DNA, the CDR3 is TGTGCCAGCAGTTTATCGGGAATAGAAGCTTTCTTT. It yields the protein CASSLSGIEAFF.

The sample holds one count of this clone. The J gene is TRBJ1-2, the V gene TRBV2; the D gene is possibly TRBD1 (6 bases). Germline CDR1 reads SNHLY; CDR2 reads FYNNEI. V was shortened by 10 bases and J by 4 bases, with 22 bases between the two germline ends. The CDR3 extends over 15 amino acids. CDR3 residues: CATLTDTGIGYGYTF. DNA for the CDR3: TGTGCCACCCTAACTGATACAGGGATCGGCTATGGCTACACCTTC.

The CDR3 sequence: CASSSPGGRVGETQYF. Here the CDR3 DNA reads TGTGCCAGCAGCTCGCCGGGCGGGAGGGTCGGAGAGACCCAGTACTTC. This chain joins TRBV7-9 and TRBJ2-5; 9 nucleotides align to TRBD2. Germline V gene sequence: CDR1 SEHNR, CDR2 FQNEAQ (reference sequence). The CDR3 is made up of 16 amino acids. J gave up 4 bases and V 4 bases, and 10 bases lay outside the gene matches.

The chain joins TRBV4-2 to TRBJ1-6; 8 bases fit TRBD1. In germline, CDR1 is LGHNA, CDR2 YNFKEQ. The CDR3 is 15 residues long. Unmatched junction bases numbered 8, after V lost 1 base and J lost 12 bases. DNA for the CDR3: TGTGCCAGCAGCCAAGTATCAGGGGGCTACGTACCCCTCCACTTT. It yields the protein CASSQVSGGYVPLHF.

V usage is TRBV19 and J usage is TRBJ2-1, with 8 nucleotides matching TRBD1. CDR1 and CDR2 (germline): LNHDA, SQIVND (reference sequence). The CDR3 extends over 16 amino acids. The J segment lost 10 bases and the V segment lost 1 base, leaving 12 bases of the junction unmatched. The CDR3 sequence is CASSIGLQGAVREQFF. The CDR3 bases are TGTGCCAGTAGTATAGGTCTCCAGGGGGCTGTAAGAGAGCAGTTCTTC.

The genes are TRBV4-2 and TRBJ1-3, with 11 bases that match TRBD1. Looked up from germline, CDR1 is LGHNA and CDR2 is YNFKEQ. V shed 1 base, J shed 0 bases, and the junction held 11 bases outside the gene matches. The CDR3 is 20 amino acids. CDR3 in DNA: TGTGCCAGCAGCCAAGGTGGGACAGGGGGTTTGTTGGGCTCTGGAAACACCATATATTTT. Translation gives CASSQGGTGGLLGSGNTIYF.